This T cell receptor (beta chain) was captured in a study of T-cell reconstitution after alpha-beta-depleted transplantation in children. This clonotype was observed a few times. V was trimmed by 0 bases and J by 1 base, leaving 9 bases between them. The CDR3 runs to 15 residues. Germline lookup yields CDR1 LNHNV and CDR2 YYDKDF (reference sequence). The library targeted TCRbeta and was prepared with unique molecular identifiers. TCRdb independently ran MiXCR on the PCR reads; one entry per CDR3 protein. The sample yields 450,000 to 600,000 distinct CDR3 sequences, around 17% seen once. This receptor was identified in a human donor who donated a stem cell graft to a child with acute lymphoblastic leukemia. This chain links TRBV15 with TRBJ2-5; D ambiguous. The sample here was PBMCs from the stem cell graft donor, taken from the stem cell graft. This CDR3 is CATSRDPSSQETQYF. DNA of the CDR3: TGTGCCACCAGCAGAGATCCGTCAAGCCAAGAGACCCAGTACTTC. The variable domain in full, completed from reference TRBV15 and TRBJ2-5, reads DAMVIQNPRYQVTQFGKPVTLSCSQTLNHNVMYWYQQKSSQAPKLLFHYYDKDFNNEADTPDNFQSRRPNTSFCFLDIRSPGLGDTAMYLCATSRDPSSQETQYFGPGTRLLVL.